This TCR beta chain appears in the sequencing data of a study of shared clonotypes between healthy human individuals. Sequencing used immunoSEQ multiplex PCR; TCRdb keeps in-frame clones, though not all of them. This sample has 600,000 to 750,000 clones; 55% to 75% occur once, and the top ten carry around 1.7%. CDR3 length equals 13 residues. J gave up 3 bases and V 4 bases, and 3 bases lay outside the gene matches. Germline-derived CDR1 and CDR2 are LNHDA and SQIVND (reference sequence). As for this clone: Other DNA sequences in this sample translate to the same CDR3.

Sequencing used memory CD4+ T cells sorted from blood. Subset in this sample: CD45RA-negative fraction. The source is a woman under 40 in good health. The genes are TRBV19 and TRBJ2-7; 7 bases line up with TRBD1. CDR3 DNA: TGTGCCAGTAGTAGGGACAGTAGCTACGAGCAGTACTTC. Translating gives CASSRDSSYEQYF.